The 27 T cell receptor beta chains below all came from one sample that was sequenced in a study of cytomegalovirus exposure and HLA in healthy donors. With 60 Vbeta and 13 Jbeta primers, the PCR was carried out. Data came from immunoSEQ multiplex PCR; TCRdb stores just in-frame clones and leaves some out. The listing contains 130,000 or so clones. The sequenced material came from PBMCs. Source of these receptors: a young man in good health and CMV-seronegative.

The J gene is TRBJ2-3, the V gene TRBV5-6, with 8 bases lining up with TRBD1. V shed 0 bases, J shed 0 bases, and the junction held 6 bases outside the gene matches. The CDR3 consists of 17 residues. Germline CDR1 is SGHDT and CDR2 is YYEEEE. The CDR3 region is CASSLVRDRSSTDTQYF. CDR3 coding DNA: TGTGCCAGCAGCTTGGTCCGGGACAGGTCTAGCACAGATACGCAGTATTTT.

The genes are TRBV4-3 and TRBJ2-7, with 8 positions matching TRBD1. The J segment lost 5 bases and the V segment lost 0 bases, leaving 6 bases of the junction unmatched. CDR1 is LGHNA, CDR2 YSLEER, per germline. This CDR3 is built from 15 residues. The CDR3 DNA reads as TGCGCCAGCAGCCAAGACAGGGGGCTGCCCGACGAGCAGTACTTC. Amino acids: CASSQDRGLPDEQYF.

J is TRBJ2-4 and V is TRBV5-4; the match to TRBD2 covers 10 bases. The germline V gene has CDR1 SGHNT and CDR2 YYREEE (reference sequence). The CDR3 consists of 14 residues. The V gene end was trimmed by 0 bases and the J gene end by 8 bases; junction bases not matched to a gene: 2. The CDR3 DNA reads as TGTGCCAGCAGCTTGGAACTAGCGGGGCACATTCAGTACTTC. This encodes CASSLELAGHIQYF.

The chain carries TRBV10-3 and TRBJ1-1; 9 bases align to TRBD1. CDR1 and CDR2 (germline): ENHRY, SYGVKD. V shed 3 bases and J 5 bases; nucleotides not matched to a gene: 4. This CDR3 comprises 14 residues. This CDR3 is CAISDGTGRTEAFF. CDR3 DNA sequence: TGTGCCATCAGTGATGGGACAGGGAGGACTGAAGCTTTCTTT.

The genes are TRBV18 and TRBJ1-4; TRBD1 is a possible D gene (6 bases). Trimming shortened V by 3 bases and J by 2 bases, and 10 bases separated the two germline ends. The CDR3 sequence is 15 residues long. Germline loops: CDR1 KGHSH, CDR2 LQKENI. This CDR3 reads CASSPQGWTNEKLFF. CDR3 coding DNA: TGTGCCAGCTCACCGCAGGGGTGGACTAATGAAAAACTGTTTTTT.

The chain employs TRBV5-8 and TRBJ2-7, with D tentatively TRBD1 (7 bases). The CDR3 is made up of 14 amino acids. Trimming took 2 bases from V and 2 from J, leaving 11 bases between them. Germline assignment: CDR1 SGHTS and CDR2 YDEGEE. CDR3 in amino acids: CASSFQGGTYEQYF. DNA of the CDR3: TGTGCCAGCAGCTTTCAGGGGGGAACCTACGAGCAGTACTTC.

The rearrangement uses TRBV5-6 and TRBJ2-3, with a possible D match to TRBD1 (6 bases). Trimming pared 5 bases from V and 2 bases from J, leaving 15 bases between. The CDR3 is 15 amino acids. Looked up from germline, CDR1 is SGHDT and CDR2 is YYEEEE. CDR3 sequence reads: CASSPTTGYTDTQYF. Written as DNA, the CDR3 is TGTGCCAGCAGTCCTACGACAGGTTACACAGATACGCAGTATTTT.

The V call is TRBV4-1, the J call TRBJ2-7, with 7 bases lining up with TRBD1. This CDR3 has 15 amino acids. Germline V gives CDR1 MGHRA, CDR2 YSYEKL. Trimming cost V 4 bases and J 0 bases; bases outside gene matches: 6. The CDR3 spells CASSLGTVDSYEQYF. The CDR3 DNA sequence: TGCGCCAGCAGCCTCGGGACAGTCGACTCCTACGAGCAGTACTTC.

The rearrangement uses TRBV11-1 and TRBJ2-2; no firm D call. This CDR3 is built from 15 residues. Deletions cut 5 bases from V and 0 bases from J, with 10 bases between. The germline CDR1 and CDR2 sequences are SGHAT and FQDESV (reference sequence). The CDR3 nucleotides read TGTGCCAGCAGCCCGCAGCGTGCGAACACCGGGGAGCTGTTTTTT. Translated: CASSPQRANTGELFF.

This rearrangement joins TRBV30 to TRBJ2-7; TRBD2 might be the D (7 bases). The CDR3 spans 15 residues. Trimming shortened V by 0 bases and J by 3 bases, and 15 bases separated the two germline ends. Germline values: CDR1 GTSNPN, CDR2 SVGIG (reference sequence). This CDR3 reads CAWSVPGGGRYEQYF. CDR3 nucleotide sequence: TGTGCCTGGAGTGTACCGGGCGGGGGCCGCTACGAGCAGTACTTC.

CDR3 in DNA: TGCGCCAGCAGCTTGGAGGGGAGGGAAAAACTGTTTTTT. Translation gives CASSLEGREKLFF. The chain recombines TRBV5-1 with TRBJ1-4, with D perhaps matching TRBD1 (5 bases). The germline V gene has CDR1 SGHRS and CDR2 YFSETQ. V lost 0 bases and J lost 8, with 8 bases in between. The CDR3 extends over 13 amino acids.

CDR3 amino acids: CASSLVREGNNEQFF. The DNA of the CDR3 is TGTGCCAGCAGCTTGGTACGGGAGGGTAACAATGAGCAGTTCTTC. The chain combines TRBV5-6 with TRBJ2-1; TRBD2 matches 8 bases. CDR3 length: 15 amino acids. Germline-derived CDR1 and CDR2 are SGHDT and YYEEEE. Losses at the gene ends were 0 bases for V and 5 bases for J; bases not matched to a gene: 4.

The chain carries TRBV2 and TRBJ1-5, with 8 bases lining up with TRBD1. Per germline, CDR1 SNHLY and CDR2 FYNNEI. The CDR3 length is 13 residues. V was clipped by 9 bases and J by 4 bases; unmatched bases: 5. CDR3 sequence reads: CASRDRRNQPQHF. CDR3 in DNA: TGTGCCAGTAGGGACAGGAGGAATCAGCCCCAGCATTTT.

J is TRBJ2-3 and V is TRBV5-1; possibly TRBD1 for D (5 bases). V was cut by 4 bases and J by 2 bases, with 14 bases left in between. Per the germline V gene, CDR1 is SGHRS and CDR2 is YFSETQ. CDR3 length: 15 residues. This chain's CDR3 is CASSPDSMATDTQYF. The CDR3 coding sequence is TGCGCCAGCAGCCCCGACAGTATGGCCACAGATACGCAGTATTTT. Variable domain in full (rest from reference TRBV5-1 and TRBJ2-3): KAGVTQTPRYLIKTRGQQVTLSCSPISGHRSVSWYQQTPGQGLQFLFEYFSETQRNKGNFPGRFSGRQFSNSRSEMNVSTLELGDSALYLCASSPDSMATDTQYFGPGTRLTVL.

V and J are TRBV5-1 and TRBJ2-5; 10 bases align to TRBD1. Germline CDR1 SGHRS, CDR2 YFSETQ. The CDR3 consists of 14 residues. J lost 5 bases, V lost 4 bases, and 5 bases had no gene match. CDR3 DNA: TGCGCCAGCAGCCACAGGGGACAGGGGGAGACCCAGTACTTC. Protein sequence: CASSHRGQGETQYF. The full variable domain, in which reference TRBV5-1 and TRBJ2-5 provide the parts outside the CDR3, is KAGVTQTPRYLIKTRGQQVTLSCSPISGHRSVSWYQQTPGQGLQFLFEYFSETQRNKGNFPGRFSGRQFSNSRSEMNVSTLELGDSALYLCASSHRGQGETQYFGPGTRLLVL.

V gene TRBV19 combines with J gene TRBJ1-6, with D perhaps matching TRBD1 (5 bases). V lost 6 bases, J lost 6 bases, and 12 bases lay in between. Per the germline V gene, CDR1 is LNHDA and CDR2 is SQIVND (reference sequence). The CDR3 is made up of 14 amino acids. The CDR3 here is CASRKDTSNSPLHF. The CDR3 bases are TGTGCCAGTAGAAAGGACACAAGTAATTCACCCCTCCACTTT.

This chain uses TRBV29-1 with TRBJ2-7; D is perhaps TRBD1 (5 bases). The CDR3 contains 12 residues. The V end lost 0 bases, the J end lost 7 bases, and 10 bases lay between the germline ends. The germline V gene has CDR1 SQVTM and CDR2 ANQGSEA. Written as DNA, the CDR3 is TGCAGCGTTGAAGATGGGGCGGTAGAGCAGTACTTC. This codes for CSVEDGAVEQYF.

The chain has TRBV9 and TRBJ1-5; TRBD1 matches 9 bases. The V segment lost 3 bases and the J segment 1 base; nucleotides outside the gene matches: 8. The CDR3 loop spans 17 amino acids. Germline CDR1 is SGDLS and CDR2 is YYNGEE. The chain's CDR3 is CASSEGTGSLSNQPQHF. The DNA for the CDR3 is TGTGCCAGCAGCGAAGGGACAGGGAGTTTGAGCAATCAGCCCCAGCATTTT.

The rearrangement uses TRBV2 and TRBJ2-2, with 7 bases fitting TRBD1. Germline V gene data show CDR1 as SNHLY and CDR2 as FYNNEI. There are 15 residues in the CDR3. Trimming removed 5 bases from V and 0 bases from J; junction bases left unmatched: 3. The CDR3 nucleotides read TGTGCCAGCAGTTCACAGGGGACGAACACCGGGGAGCTGTTTTTT. Translation gives CASSSQGTNTGELFF.

The rearrangement joins TRBV28 to TRBJ1-2, with 8 positions matching TRBD1. The V segment lost 8 bases and the J segment 4 bases; nucleotides outside the gene matches: 6. This CDR3 contains 13 residues. Germline assignment: CDR1 MDHEN and CDR2 SYDVKM. This chain's CDR3 is CASGAGGPYGYTF. DNA of the CDR3: TGTGCCAGCGGGGCAGGGGGCCCCTATGGCTACACCTTC.

This chain uses TRBV28 with TRBJ2-7; no clear D. Germline V CDR1 and CDR2: MDHEN, SYDVKM. The CDR3 runs 11 residues. Between the trimmed V and J ends, which lost 8 bases and 12 bases, there was a span of 17 bases. The DNA of the CDR3 is TGTGCCAGCGCGATAGGAGACTTACCGTACTTC. Its protein is CASAIGDLPYF.

This chain connects TRBV6-5 to TRBJ1-5, with D possibly matching TRBD1 (5 bases). The CDR3 has 13 amino acids. V was pared by 5 bases and J by 6 bases, with 11 bases between. Germline CDR1 and CDR2: MNHEY and SVGAGI. For the CDR3, the DNA is TGTGCCAGCAGTATCCAGGGCGGTCAGCCCCAGCATTTT. Protein product: CASSIQGGQPQHF.

The chain combines TRBV4-1 with TRBJ2-3, with no clear D. The V gene lost 3 bases and the J gene lost 2 bases, with 12 bases spanning the gap. This CDR3 comprises 15 residues. Germline loops: CDR1 MGHRA, CDR2 YSYEKL. The CDR3 DNA sequence: TGCGCCAGCAGCCAGAACACAAACCACACAGATACGCAGTATTTT. It specifies CASSQNTNHTDTQYF.

The V and J genes are TRBV4-3 and TRBJ2-3, with D perhaps TRBD2 (6 bases). CDR3 length equals 15 residues. Trimming removed 2 bases at V and 1 base at J, with 10 bases between. Germline V gene sequence: CDR1 LGHNA, CDR2 YSLEER. As DNA, the CDR3 is TGCGCCAGCAGCCAAATAACGGGAGGCACAGATACGCAGTATTTT. Its translation is CASSQITGGTDTQYF.

The chain couples TRBV30 to TRBJ1-1; D uncertain. CDR1 GTSNPN and CDR2 SVGIG come from the germline V gene (reference sequence). V lost 0 bases and J lost 6, with 8 bases in between. The length of the CDR3 is 12 residues. CDR3 region: CAWSVSGAEAFF. CDR3 bases: TGTGCCTGGAGTGTATCAGGCGCTGAAGCTTTCTTT.

This chain uses TRBV27 with TRBJ2-2, with 7 bases identical to TRBD1. V lost 6 bases to trimming and J lost 7 bases; unmatched junction nucleotides: 8. Germline CDR1 and CDR2: MNHEY and SMNVEV (reference sequence). This CDR3 has 14 amino acids. In nucleotides, the CDR3 is TGTGCCAGCAGCCTCAGGGGGTACAGCGGGGAGCTGTTTTTT. Its protein product is CASSLRGYSGELFF.

The chain uses TRBV19 and TRBJ2-1; 7 bases are a match to TRBD1. The CDR3 sequence is 15 residues long. Germline loops: CDR1 LNHDA, CDR2 SQIVND (reference sequence). CDR3 DNA: TGTGCTTCCGTCAGGGGGACAGCTAATAACAATGAGCAGTTCTTC. Amino acids: CASVRGTANNNEQFF.